The clone carrying this TCR beta chain counts as medium-sized. Its antigen is unknown. The data are from a study of HIV-infected patients and healthy controls. Study-level background: A modest, significant CD4 rise occurred in about 90% of the 16 patients after three months of therapy. The CD4:CD8 ratio increased slightly in early therapy, but CD8 counts showed no consistent change.

cDNA was made from approximately 0.55 ug RNA using alpha and beta constant primers. Alpha and beta chain libraries were made separately by chain-specific third strand synthesis with multiplexing indices. Ligation attached cDNA to a 5' RACE adapter that carried a random hexamer and SP2 site. TCRdb fed the 5' RACE reads into MiXCR, producing one record per CDR3 protein. The sample records about 3,900 distinct CDR3 sequences, under 35% being singletons. Study outcomes and limitations: HIV+ repertoires were severely depleted of MAIT alpha-chain CDR3s, unlike healthy controls.

The CDR3 consists of 14 residues. Germline V lookup: CDR1 SGHTA, CDR2 FQGNSA. J lost 5 bases, V lost 1 base, and 1 base had no gene match. Antiretroviral therapy had run roughly three months, about 14 weeks, before follow-up blood collection. The repertoire came from unfractionated whole blood and reflected all unsorted peripheral T cells. This sequence originates from an adult with HIV infection. The rearrangement links TRBV7-2 to TRBJ1-1, with TRBD1 identical over 10 bases. Sequenced material: blood, taken during antiretroviral therapy. The CDR3 bases are TGTGCCAGCAGCTTAGGGGGACAGGGGACTGAAGCTTTCTTT. This gives the protein CASSLGGQGTEAFF.